These T cell receptor beta chains were read from a single sample in a study of blood T cell repertoires in COVID-19. TCRdb's copy holds only in-frame clones and misses some; the assay was immunoSEQ multiplex PCR. The table includes 85,000 to 120,000 clones, approximately 78% detected once. The sequencing sample was made of peripheral blood. These receptor sequences come from a man aged 60-69 years with active or convalescent COVID-19. CDR3s include the opening cysteine and the closing phenylalanine or tryptophan. Part of the rows lack a size; the others show once, few, many or a class for expanded clones.

j_gene,abundance,v_gene,CDR3aa
TRBJ1-1,.,TRBV3-1/TRBV3-2,CASSQLGPNTEAFF
TRBJ2-1,.,TRBV2,CASMWGTSSNNEQFF
TRBJ2-5,once,TRBV12-3/TRBV12-4,CASSSGAQETQYF
TRBJ2-1,.,TRBV19,CASSINRLTYNEQFF
TRBJ1-5,.,TRBV28,CASSLPGQGSNQPQHF
TRBJ2-4,.,TRBV19,CASSAGLAGGWNIQYF
TRBJ1-5,.,TRBV6-5,CASSSGTGIRNQPQHF
TRBJ2-1,.,TRBV5-1,CASSRGTSGSRQSDEQFF
TRBJ2-3,.,TRBV23-1,CASSQGTPGTQYF
TRBJ2-3,.,TRBV29-1,CSVGPDSNTDTQYF
TRBJ2-2,few,TRBV18,CASSPGQQRPGELFF
TRBJ1-2,.,TRBV3-1/TRBV3-2,CASSDRGVYGYTF
TRBJ2-4,.,TRBV9,CASSLGETKNIQYF
TRBJ2-7,.,TRBV5-1,CASSKGTGDEAYEQYF
TRBJ1-2,.,TRBV19,CASSAVGTANYGYTF
TRBJ2-2,.,TRBV3-1/TRBV3-2,CASSQGHLDPGELFF
TRBJ1-5,.,TRBV6-4,CASSDNISGGGQPQHF
TRBJ2-1,.,TRBV4-3,CASSQDGGRAYNEQFF
TRBJ2-7,.,TRBV7-6,CASSLGLSDYEQYF
TRBJ2-2,.,TRBV27,CASSPRRTSGVSNTGELFF
TRBJ2-1,.,TRBV5-1,CASSSRLAGVEQFF
TRBJ2-5,.,TRBV7-2,CASSSGLAGETQYF
TRBJ1-6,.,TRBV10-1,CASSESAQGNSPLHF
TRBJ1-5,.,TRBV6-5,CASSRDRIVNQPQHF
TRBJ1-2,.,TRBV3-1/TRBV3-2,CASSPNQGYGYTF
TRBJ2-5,.,TRBV7-9,CASSPRWTSGQETQYF
TRBJ2-3,once,TRBV11-3,CASSLAGQRFTDTQYF
TRBJ1-1,.,TRBV28,CASSFTGLNTEAFF
TRBJ2-7,.,TRBV5-1,CASSLAGRGAISEQYF
TRBJ2-3,.,TRBV11-3,CASSPGGLAGGSGTDTQYF
TRBJ2-1,few,TRBV6-5,CASSYGQGPYNEQFF
TRBJ1-6,.,TRBV18,CASSGQGTSYNSPLHF
TRBJ2-1,.,TRBV4-1,CASSQARTGLYNEQFF
TRBJ2-5,.,TRBV6-5,CASSYSLARETQYF
TRBJ1-1,.,TRBV18,CASSPPMTGVTEAFF
TRBJ1-2,.,TRBV12-5,CASGLYGYTF
TRBJ2-1,.,TRBV28,CASREVSGIYEQFF
TRBJ2-3,.,TRBV5-1,CASSLGGRDTQYF
TRBJ2-1,.,TRBV3-1/TRBV3-2,CASSQDPASSSYNEQFF
TRBJ2-5,.,TRBV9,CASSAPSGRSETQYF
TRBJ2-7,.,TRBV3-1/TRBV3-2,CASSQEGLAGPNAYEQYF
TRBJ2-1,.,TRBV19,CASRSIAGGPNNEQFF
TRBJ1-1,.,TRBV2,CASSEAQVWGEAFF